The present TCR beta chain was sequenced within a study of shared clonotypes between healthy human individuals. This clone was observed a single time. Sequenced by immunoSEQ multiplex PCR; TCRdb stores in-frame clones only, minus some. Altogether around 2.1 million clones are present, around 93% being singletons, with the ten largest covering more than 1.5%. Terminally differentiated effector memory CD45RA+ cells were excluded by CCR7 positive selection of CD45RO-negative cells. J gave up 6 bases and V 4 bases, and 9 bases lay outside the gene matches. The CDR3 is 15 residues long. The germline V gene encodes CDR1 SGHKS and CDR2 YYEKEE (reference sequence).

Material for sequencing was naive CD8+ T cells from PBMCs. This receptor was taken from a man younger than 35 in good health. Some clones in this sample may be carry-over from other donors' samples. This chain links TRBV5-5 with TRBJ2-1, with TRBD2 matching 8 bases. Here the CDR3 reads CASSGGGRPSNEQFF. The CDR3 region has the DNA TGTGCCAGCAGCGGGGGCGGGAGGCCTAGCAATGAGCAGTTCTTC.